What follows are 27 T cell receptor beta chains derived from one specimen sequenced in a study of immune characterization of retroperitoneal liposarcoma. TCRdb re-derived calls from the PCR reads in MiXCR, one entry per CDR3 protein. This sample has 10,000 or so distinct CDR3 sequences, with around 28% found just once. Sequencing was performed on tumor tissue. Receptors originate from a male donor with retroperitoneal liposarcoma.

This clonotype was seen repeatedly, ten times or more. V gene TRBV6-1 combines with J gene TRBJ2-1; D may match TRBD1 or TRBD2 (6 bases each). The J call is uncertain, as TRBJ2-7 better fits the DNA end. Looked up from germline, CDR1 is MNHNS and CDR2 is SASEGT. The CDR3 consists of 14 residues. DNA for the CDR3: TGTGCCAGCAGCCGGGCAGGGGCGCGGGATGAGCAGTACTTC. Translation: CASSRAGARDEQYF.

This clonotype was detected only a few times. The chain has TRBV12-3 or TRBV12-4 and TRBJ2-7; D possibly corresponds to TRBD1 (6 bases). The CDR3 runs 13 residues. The V end lost 7 bases, the J end lost 2 bases, and 12 bases lay between the germline ends. CDR3 in amino acids: CASTAAGAYEQYF. The CDR3 DNA reads as TGTGCCAGCACTGCCGCAGGGGCCTACGAGCAGTACTTC.

V is TRBV6-6 and J is TRBJ2-1; D unresolved. The DNA matches TRBJ2-7 better at its end, which makes the J call doubtful. The CDR3 consists of 12 residues. CDR1 is MNHNY, CDR2 SVGAGI, per germline (reference sequence). Here the CDR3 reads CASSYLNYEQYF. The CDR3 DNA is TGTGCCAGCAGTTACCTGAACTACGAGCAGTACTTC.

The chain recombines TRBV6-2 or TRBV6-3 with TRBJ1-3, with 7 bases fitting TRBD1. The V gene's germline CDR1 is MNHEY and CDR2 SVGEGT. Trimming took 5 bases from V and 4 from J; bases not matched to a gene: 11. This CDR3 is 16 amino acids long. The CDR3 nucleotides read TGTGCCAGCAGTAGAGGAGACAGGGCGGCAGGAAACACCATATATTTT. Translated: CASSRGDRAAGNTIYF.

In its sample, this clonotype ranks as medium-sized. Germline and junction disagree at one end, which may indicate a read error. The J gene is TRBJ2-1, the V gene TRBV7-2; D unclear. The better agreement between TRBJ2-7 and the DNA end casts doubt on the J call. This CDR3 has 14 residues. The germline CDR1 and CDR2 sequences are SGHTA and FQGNSA. The CDR3 DNA is TGTGCCAGCAGCTTGGCGAAGGAGTCCTATGAGCAGTACTTC. Residues: CASSLAKESYEQYF.

At least ten counts were recorded for this clonotype. The chain joins TRBV12-3 or TRBV12-4 to TRBJ2-5, with a possible D match to TRBD2 (5 bases). V gave up 9 bases and J gave up 1 base, with 15 bases separating them. The CDR3 extends over 14 amino acids. The CDR3 protein is CASCDSGFQETQYF. The CDR3 bases are TGTGCCAGTTGTGACTCGGGGTTCCAAGAGACCCAGTACTTC.

In its sample, this clonotype ranks as medium-sized. The gene calls are TRBV6-1 and TRBJ2-1; D perhaps matches TRBD1 (5 bases). The closer fit of TRBJ2-7 to the DNA end suggests the J call may be wrong. Germline lookup yields CDR1 MNHNS and CDR2 SASEGT. The CDR3 extends over 12 amino acids. The CDR3 region is CASRTDTYEQYF. For the CDR3, the DNA is TGTGCCAGCCGGACGGACACCTACGAGCAGTACTTC.

In its sample, this clonotype ranks as medium-sized. The V call is TRBV6-1, the J call TRBJ2-1; 7 positions match TRBD1. This CDR3 spans 15 amino acids. V lost 2 bases to trimming and J lost 10 bases; unmatched junction nucleotides: 11. Per the germline V gene, CDR1 is MNHNS and CDR2 is SASEGT. CDR3 bases: TGTGCCAGCAGTGAAAGAGTAGGGGGCCTCTACGAGCAGTTCTTC. This encodes CASSERVGGLYEQFF.

The J gene is TRBJ2-4, the V gene TRBV10-2; 13 nucleotides match TRBD2. V shed 6 bases and J 13 bases; nucleotides not matched to a gene: 12. The V gene's germline CDR1 is WSHSY and CDR2 SAAADI. The CDR3 is 15 amino acids. The DNA of the CDR3 is TGCGCCAGCAGAGTTAGGACTAGCGGGAGCAATGAGCAGTACTTC. It encodes CASRVRTSGSNEQYF.

This clonotype rates as medium-sized. This sequence joins TRBV6-1 and TRBJ2-1, with 9 bases matching TRBD1. Gene TRBJ2-7 matches the end of the DNA better, so the J call may be wrong. CDR3 length equals 16 residues. The V gene's germline CDR1 is MNHNS and CDR2 SASEGT. The CDR3 region has the DNA TGTGCCAGCAGCCGGAAAACCGGGACAGGGATCCACGAGCAGTACTTC. Amino acids: CASSRKTGTGIHEQYF.

The chain recombines TRBV6-1 with TRBJ2-1; D is undetermined. The CDR3 spans 14 residues. Per the germline V gene, CDR1 is MNHNS and CDR2 is SASEGT. V gave up 0 bases and J gave up 10 bases, with 13 bases separating them. The CDR3 DNA sequence: TGTGCCAGCAGTGAAGCCGGCAGTACCTACGAGCAGTTCTTC. As protein: CASSEAGSTYEQFF.

This sequence joins TRBV11-3 and TRBJ2-7; 8 bases agree with TRBD1. The CDR3 is 15 residues long. Germline CDR1 SGHNT, CDR2 YENEEA. With V trimmed by 2 bases and J by 2 bases, 5 bases remained unmatched. CDR3 sequence reads: CASSLLGTGPYEQYF. The CDR3 coding sequence is TGTGCCAGCAGCTTACTCGGGACAGGCCCCTACGAGCAGTACTTC.

A remark on this clonotype: A much larger clone lies a single base off, so this may be a read error. This sequence joins TRBV6-5 and TRBJ1-6; no clear D gene. The CDR3 is 15 residues long. The V gene's germline CDR1 is MNHEY and CDR2 SVGAGI. Trimming took off 6 bases at V and 6 bases at J, with 15 bases between the two ends. Here the CDR3 DNA reads TGTGCCAGCAGAGGAATTGGCCCCCTTAATTCACCCCTCCACTTT. As protein: CASRGIGPLNSPLHF.

The chain joins TRBV7-2 to TRBJ2-3; D is unresolved. The J call may not be correct, given that the DNA end is closer to TRBJ2-7. This CDR3 comprises 13 residues. Germline V gene lookup returns CDR1 SGHTA and CDR2 FQGNSA. CDR3 nucleotide sequence: TGTGCCAGCAGCGCCGGACCACCCTACGAGCAGTACTTC. The encoded protein is CASSAGPPYEQYF.

The V call is TRBV7-6, the J call TRBJ2-1; D unclear. CDR3 length equals 12 residues. CDR1 is SGHVS, CDR2 FNYEAQ, per germline. The V gene lost 4 bases and the J gene lost 13 bases, with 14 bases spanning the gap. CDR3: CASSSTQETQFF. DNA for the CDR3: TGTGCCAGCAGCTCCACCCAAGAGACCCAGTTCTTC.

This clonotype was observed a handful of times. This chain joins TRBV27 and TRBJ2-1, with a tentative D call TRBD2 (6 bases). Per germline, CDR1 MNHEY and CDR2 SMNVEV (reference sequence). Deletions cut 8 bases from V and 10 bases from J, with 18 bases between. The CDR3 totals 13 residues. In nucleotides, the CDR3 is TGTGCCAGCCTCGGGACTTTACCCTACGAGCAGTTCTTC. Protein sequence: CASLGTLPYEQFF.

This chain connects TRBV11-2 to TRBJ2-1, with 15 bases matching TRBD2. V dropped 5 bases and J dropped 13; count of bases not matched to a gene: 12. The CDR3 extends over 16 amino acids. From germline, CDR1 is SGHAT and CDR2 FQNNGV. CDR3 DNA: TGTGCCAGCAGCCCGGGACTAGCGGGAGGACAAGAGACCCAGTTCTTC. Protein sequence: CASSPGLAGGQETQFF.

The CDR3 reads CASRGGSYEQYF. CDR3 coding DNA: TGTGCCAGCAGAGGAGGGAGCTACGAGCAGTACTTC. J is TRBJ2-7 and V is TRBV12-3 or TRBV12-4, with D perhaps matching TRBD2 (6 bases). The V end was cut by 6 bases, the J end by 3 bases, with 9 bases between. The CDR3 runs to 12 residues.

The rearrangement uses TRBV10-2 and TRBJ2-2; a possible D gene is TRBD1 (6 bases). This CDR3 is built from 18 residues. The V and J ends lost 3 bases and 2 bases respectively, with 19 bases between them. The V gene's germline CDR1 is WSHSY and CDR2 SAAADI. This chain's CDR3 is CASSESRGRGGNTGELFF. In DNA, the CDR3 is TGCGCCAGCAGTGAAAGCCGTGGCAGGGGCGGCAACACCGGGGAGCTGTTTTTT.

This clonotype occurred a few times. This chain joins TRBV6-6 and TRBJ2-1; D ambiguous. CDR1 is MNHNY and CDR2 is SVGAGI in the germline V gene (reference sequence). The CDR3 consists of 14 residues. Between the trimmed V and J ends, which lost 0 bases and 13 bases, there was a span of 16 bases. The CDR3 is CASSYSSRQETQFF. CDR3 bases: TGTGCCAGCAGTTACTCGAGTCGTCAAGAGACCCAGTTCTTC.

This clonotype rates as medium-sized. V and J are TRBV12-3 or TRBV12-4 and TRBJ2-1; D call uncertain. The CDR3 covers 13 residues. Trimming cost V 7 bases and J 7 bases, with 14 bases left between them. The CDR3: CASTPRDRNEQFF. The DNA for the CDR3 is TGTGCCAGCACTCCCCGCGACCGGAATGAGCAGTTCTTC.

V gene TRBV12-3 or TRBV12-4 combines with J gene TRBJ1-2; a weak D match, TRBD1 (5 bases). V dropped 3 bases and J dropped 4 bases, with 6 bases sitting between them. The CDR3 is made up of 12 amino acids. This CDR3 reads CASSFQGYGYTF. As DNA, the CDR3 is TGTGCCAGCAGTTTTCAGGGCTATGGCTACACCTTC.

The genes are TRBV5-6 and TRBJ2-5, with 12 nucleotides matching TRBD2. In germline, CDR1 is SGHDT, CDR2 YYEEEE. V shed 4 bases and J 5 bases; nucleotides not matched to a gene: 6. The CDR3 totals 15 residues. The CDR3 bases are TGTGCCAGCAGCCCGACTAGCGGGGGCGCTGAGACCCAGTACTTC. This translates into CASSPTSGGAETQYF. Based on the CDR3 plus reference TRBV5-6 and TRBJ2-5, the full variable domain is DAGVTQSPTHLIKTRGQQVTLRCSPKSGHDTVSWYQQALGQGPQFIFQYYEEEERQRGNFPDRFSGHQFPNYSSELNVNALLLGDSALYLCASSPTSGGAETQYFGPGTRLLVL.

Relative to its sample, this clonotype is medium-sized. The chain links TRBV7-8 to TRBJ2-1, with D unclear. Germline-derived CDR1 and CDR2 are SGHVS and FQNEAQ. The CDR3 is made up of 15 amino acids. V lost 2 bases to trimming and J lost 10 bases, with 18 bases between them. CDR3 protein: CASSLRFGPRYEQFF. The CDR3, as DNA: TGTGCCAGCAGCTTAAGGTTCGGGCCTCGCTACGAGCAGTTCTTC.

By proportion, this clonotype is medium-sized. The J gene is TRBJ2-1, the V gene TRBV7-2; D is unclear. Germline V gene data show CDR1 as SGHTA and CDR2 as FQGNSA. V was clipped by 5 bases and J by 10 bases, with 18 bases between them. The CDR3 is 14 amino acids. The CDR3 is CASSPTGQNYEQFF. The CDR3 coding sequence is TGTGCCAGCAGCCCGACGGGTCAAAACTACGAGCAGTTCTTC.

This clonotype was seen many times. This rearrangement joins TRBV6-1 to TRBJ2-1, with a possible D match to TRBD1 (5 bases). The assigned J gene may be wrong: the sequence end matches TRBJ2-7 better. The CDR3 loop spans 15 amino acids. Germline V lookup: CDR1 MNHNS, CDR2 SASEGT. CDR3 nucleotide sequence: TGTGCCAGCAGTGAAGCCCTAGGGGCCTACAATGAGCAGTACTTC. Encoded protein: CASSEALGAYNEQYF.

The rearrangement joins TRBV7-8 to TRBJ1-1; D call uncertain. Deletions cut 6 bases from V and 4 bases from J, with 12 bases between. This CDR3 comprises 13 residues. The germline gives CDR1 SGHVS, CDR2 FQNEAQ. CDR3 in DNA: TGTGCCAGCAGTAAAGTGTTTGGCACTGAAGCTTTCTTT. Its protein is CASSKVFGTEAFF.